The 31 T cell receptor beta chains reported below all come from one sample, sequenced in a study of a mutant IDH1 vaccine in newly diagnosed glioma (dated by TCRdb to about 2021). The sample's time point label, decoded: week 23, last vaccination. Each vaccine dose, consisting of 300 ug of a 20-mer mutant IDH1 peptide in Montanide, was administered subcutaneously with topical imiquimod. These receptors lack a known antigen. The library was generated by the immunoSEQ multiplex PCR assay. The clones in this table, taken by TCRdb from immuneACCESS, are in-frame only. Not every clone is retained; where verified, under half of the shortfall comes from an unresolved V gene, and the cause of the rest is unknown. The sample table shows 65,000 or so clones, and around 84% are seen once. The ten largest account for 4% of the sample. Sequenced here: PBMCs, sampled from a glioma patient whose treatment included an IDH1 peptide vaccine. The receptors stem from a young man with glioma.

This clone was counted a few times. The genes are TRBV5-8 and TRBJ2-7; D may be TRBD1 or TRBD2 (5 bases each). CDR1 and CDR2 from the germline V gene are SGHTS and YDEGEE. The CDR3 spans 15 residues. Trimming stripped 3 bases from V and 0 bases from J, with 13 bases between. CDR3 sequence (DNA): TGTGCCAGCAGCTCAAACAGGAGGAGCTCCTACGAGCAGTACTTC. Its protein is CASSSNRRSSYEQYF.

As DNA, the CDR3 is TGTGCCAGCAGTTCGACAGCCAATAATTCACCCCTCCACTTT. Residues: CASSSTANNSPLHF. The V call is TRBV28, the J call TRBJ1-6; D might be TRBD1 (5 bases). The CDR3 consists of 14 residues. The germline V gene has CDR1 MDHEN and CDR2 SYDVKM. V lost 4 bases and J 5 bases, leaving 9 bases between the germline ends.

The chain is built from TRBV29-1 and TRBJ2-7; D gene uncertain. Germline values: CDR1 SQVTM, CDR2 ANQGSEA. V shed 4 bases and J shed 2 bases, with 6 bases lying between them. This CDR3 spans 11 amino acids. CDR3 bases: TGCAGCGTTGGGACGGCCTACGAGCAGTACTTC. Its translation: CSVGTAYEQYF.

V usage is TRBV18 and J usage is TRBJ1-1; 7 nucleotides match TRBD1. Germline lookup yields CDR1 KGHSH and CDR2 LQKENI. V trimming: 0 bases; J trimming: 5 bases; junction bases outside the gene matches: 3. This CDR3 region has 14 residues. The CDR3 nucleotides read TGTGCCAGCTCACCACCGACAGGGTGGACTGAAGCTTTCTTT. As protein: CASSPPTGWTEAFF.

This clone was recorded a few times. The rearrangement joins TRBV30 to TRBJ1-1; 7 nucleotides agree with TRBD1. The CDR3 length is 12 residues. Germline lookup yields CDR1 GTSNPN and CDR2 SVGIG (reference sequence). V shed 6 bases, J shed 6 bases, and the junction held 7 bases outside the gene matches. CDR3: CACTPTGAEAFF. The CDR3 region has the DNA TGTGCCTGCACTCCAACAGGGGCTGAAGCTTTCTTT.

V is TRBV7-6 and J is TRBJ1-5, with 7 bases lining up with TRBD1. This CDR3 spans 14 amino acids. V shed 5 bases and J 4 bases; nucleotides not matched to a gene: 5. From germline, CDR1 is SGHVS and CDR2 FNYEAQ. The CDR3 region is CASSATGANQPQHF. In nucleotides, the CDR3 is TGTGCCAGCAGCGCAACAGGGGCGAATCAGCCCCAGCATTTT.

The DNA of the CDR3 is TGTGCCAGCTCACCATTCTCGGCAGGGGATAATTCACCCCTCCACTTT. Encoded protein: CASSPFSAGDNSPLHF. The chain links TRBV18 to TRBJ1-6, with D perhaps TRBD1 (6 bases). There are 16 residues in the CDR3. V shed 2 bases and J shed 5 bases, with 13 bases lying between them. CDR1 KGHSH and CDR2 LQKENI come from the germline V gene.

The V call is TRBV5-5, the J call TRBJ2-7, with 10 nucleotides matching TRBD1. Germline lookup yields CDR1 SGHKS and CDR2 YYEKEE (reference sequence). The CDR3 runs 14 residues. J was trimmed by 7 bases and V by 0 bases; bases with no gene match: 4. Written as DNA, the CDR3 is TGTGCCAGCAGCTTGGGACAGGGGGCGAGGGAGCAGTACTTC. Translating gives CASSLGQGAREQYF.

This clone appeared once. This chain links TRBV12-5 with TRBJ2-5; no firm D call. The end of the DNA fits TRBJ2-7 better, so the J call may be wrong. This CDR3 is 20 amino acids long. Germline assignment: CDR1 LGHNT and CDR2 FRNRAP. CDR3 nucleotides: TGTGCTAGTGGTTTGTCAAGGGCCAGTATTATGCAGACGAGCTCCTACGAGCAGTACTTC. Translating gives CASGLSRASIMQTSSYEQYF.

The genes are TRBV10-3 and TRBJ1-6, with D uncertain. CDR3 length equals 14 residues. Looked up from germline, CDR1 is ENHRY and CDR2 is SYGVKD. Trimming left V 0 bases short and J 7 bases short, with 7 bases between. CDR3 protein: CAISESTLNSPLHF. Written as DNA, the CDR3 is TGTGCCATCAGTGAGTCGACACTGAATTCACCCCTCCACTTT.

The V gene is TRBV6-6, the J gene TRBJ1-4; 9 bases are a match to TRBD1. Germline loops: CDR1 MNHNY, CDR2 SVGAGI (reference sequence). This CDR3 has 16 residues. V was pared by 0 bases and J by 3 bases, with 2 bases of the junction left unmatched. The CDR3 DNA reads as TGTGCCAGCAGTTACTCACAGGGGGCAGCTAATGAAAAACTGTTTTTT. The encoded protein is CASSYSQGAANEKLFF.

The chain combines TRBV13 with TRBJ1-6; no clear D. This CDR3 has 12 residues. Trimming cost V 7 bases and J 9 bases, with 10 bases left between them. Germline loops: CDR1 PRHDT, CDR2 FYEKMQ (reference sequence). This CDR3 reads CASKNWGSPLHF. CDR3 DNA: TGTGCCAGCAAGAACTGGGGTTCACCCCTCCACTTT.

This clone was counted a single time. The chain carries TRBV5-6 and TRBJ2-1, with TRBD2 matching over 8 bases. V was clipped by 1 base and J by 7 bases; unmatched bases: 7. Per the germline V gene, CDR1 is SGHDT and CDR2 is YYEEEE. The CDR3 is 15 amino acids. CDR3: CASSLNPGLENEQFF. CDR3 sequence (DNA): TGTGCCAGCAGCTTGAACCCGGGACTAGAGAATGAGCAGTTCTTC.

V and J are TRBV15 and TRBJ2-5; 7 bases are a match to TRBD1. This CDR3 has 14 residues. The V and J ends lost 7 bases and 0 bases, in that order; junction bases with no gene match: 5. Germline V CDR1 and CDR2: LNHNV, YYDKDF (reference sequence). The CDR3 DNA reads TGTGCCACCACCCCGACAGGGTACCAAGAGACCCAGTACTTC. Residues: CATTPTGYQETQYF.

This chain connects TRBV5-6 to TRBJ2-7, with a tentative D call TRBD1 (6 bases). Germline loops: CDR1 SGHDT, CDR2 YYEEEE. Trimming shortened V by 3 bases and J by 0 bases, and 13 bases separated the two germline ends. The CDR3 has 15 amino acids. CDR3 DNA sequence: TGTGCCAGCAGCTCTGGACAGACTCGCTCCTACGAGCAGTACTTC. Protein sequence: CASSSGQTRSYEQYF.

This chain joins TRBV4-2 and TRBJ1-2; maybe TRBD1 (6 bases). This CDR3 comprises 15 residues. V was pared by 0 bases and J by 2 bases, with 10 bases between. Germline loops: CDR1 LGHNA, CDR2 YNFKEQ. As DNA, the CDR3 is TGTGCCAGCAGCCAAGAAGGACAGATGAACTATGGCTACACCTTC. It specifies CASSQEGQMNYGYTF.

The V gene is TRBV18, the J gene TRBJ2-3; 7 bases align to TRBD1. The CDR3 is made up of 14 amino acids. Germline V gives CDR1 KGHSH, CDR2 LQKENI. V lost 3 bases to trimming and J lost 7 bases; unmatched junction nucleotides: 7. The CDR3 coding sequence is TGTGCCAGCTCACCTTTTGACAGGGTGAATACGCAGTATTTT. Amino acid sequence: CASSPFDRVNTQYF.

V and J are TRBV11-3 and TRBJ2-3; D is possibly TRBD2 (5 bases). Trimming left V 1 base short and J 9 bases short, with 8 bases between. CDR3 length: 12 amino acids. Per germline, CDR1 SGHNT and CDR2 YENEEA. CDR3 DNA: TGTGCCAGCAGCTTAGGTCGCGGGACGCAGTATTTT. The encoded protein is CASSLGRGTQYF.

The chain recombines TRBV2 with TRBJ2-3; D is undetermined. Trimming cost V 6 bases and J 4 bases, with 14 bases left between them. CDR1 and CDR2 from the germline V gene are SNHLY and FYNNEI. The CDR3 loop spans 14 amino acids. The CDR3 DNA follows: TGTGCCAGCAGCATACGCCGTGGGGCAGATACGCAGTATTTT. This codes for CASSIRRGADTQYF.

This clone was counted only a few times. The rearrangement links TRBV28 to TRBJ1-1; the D is unclear. Between the trimmed V and J ends, which lost 6 bases and 0 bases, there was a span of 14 bases. This CDR3 has 15 amino acids. Germline CDR1 reads MDHEN; CDR2 reads SYDVKM. DNA for the CDR3: TGTGCCAGCAGCCCTTGGACCGTCATGAACACTGAAGCTTTCTTT. Translating gives CASSPWTVMNTEAFF.

This chain links TRBV19 with TRBJ2-7; D ambiguous. The CDR3 sequence is 14 residues long. CDR1 and CDR2 from the germline V gene are LNHDA and SQIVND (reference sequence). V was shortened by 1 base and J by 2 bases, with 9 bases between the two germline ends. This CDR3 reads CASSIGAAPYEQYF. CDR3 bases: TGTGCCAGTAGTATAGGGGCTGCTCCCTACGAGCAGTACTTC.

This clone was seen only once. V gene TRBV19 combines with J gene TRBJ2-7; possibly TRBD2 for D (5 bases). The germline CDR1 and CDR2 sequences are LNHDA and SQIVND (reference sequence). Trimming pared 3 bases from V and 4 bases from J, leaving 16 bases between. The CDR3 loop spans 15 amino acids. CDR3 sequence (DNA): TGTGCCAGTAGTATCACCCCCCGGACGGGATACGAGCAGTACTTC. Encoded protein: CASSITPRTGYEQYF.

The chain employs TRBV11-2 and TRBJ2-7, with D maybe TRBD1 (5 bases). The germline CDR1 and CDR2 sequences are SGHAT and FQNNGV. There are 14 residues in the CDR3. V shed 1 base and J shed 5 bases, with 12 bases lying between them. The CDR3 is CASSLVGARDEQYF. CDR3 sequence (DNA): TGTGCCAGCAGCTTAGTAGGGGCCAGGGACGAGCAGTACTTC.

This clone was seen a single time. The chain has TRBV7-9 and TRBJ2-2; D might be TRBD2 (6 bases). The V and J ends lost 5 bases and 6 bases respectively, with 16 bases between them. CDR1 SEHNR and CDR2 FQNEAQ come from the germline V gene (reference sequence). This CDR3 is built from 15 residues. As DNA, the CDR3 is TGTGCCAGCAGCGACACAGGAGGGCCCGCCGGGGAGCTGTTTTTT. It encodes CASSDTGGPAGELFF.

V is TRBV7-9 and J is TRBJ2-5, with D possibly TRBD1 on 6 matching bases. Trimming left V 5 bases short and J 5 bases short, with 15 bases between. The germline V gene encodes CDR1 SEHNR and CDR2 FQNEAQ (reference sequence). The CDR3 has 14 amino acids. CDR3 bases: TGTGCCAGCAGCCCACCTACAGGGAAGGAGACCCAGTACTTC. Translation: CASSPPTGKETQYF. The full variable domain, in which reference TRBV7-9 and TRBJ2-5 provide the parts outside the CDR3, is DTGVSQNPRHKITKRGQNVTFRCDPISEHNRLYWYRQTLGQGPEFLTYFQNEAQLEKSRLLSDRFSAERPKGSFSTLEIQRTEQGDSAMYLCASSPPTGKETQYFGPGTRLLVL.

This rearrangement joins TRBV5-1 to TRBJ2-7; TRBD1 or TRBD2 may be the D gene (5 bases each). The germline CDR1 and CDR2 sequences are SGHRS and YFSETQ. V lost 2 bases, J lost 6 bases, and 9 bases lay in between. The length of the CDR3 is 12 residues. CDR3 nucleotides: TGCGCCAGCAGCTTTCGAGGGGCCGAGCAGTACTTC. The encoded protein is CASSFRGAEQYF.

The V and J genes are TRBV6-5 and TRBJ2-5; TRBD1 matches 8 bases. Losses at the gene ends were 6 bases for V and 1 base for J; bases not matched to a gene: 7. This CDR3 has 15 amino acids. Germline CDR1 MNHEY, CDR2 SVGAGI. The DNA for the CDR3 is TGTGCCAGCAGAACGGGACAGGCGTCCCAAGAGACCCAGTACTTC. Protein: CASRTGQASQETQYF.

This clone was picked up a small number of times. The genes are TRBV2 and TRBJ1-3; D is ambiguous. The CDR3 has 13 amino acids. The V and J ends lost 4 bases and 3 bases respectively, with 7 bases between them. Germline assignment: CDR1 SNHLY and CDR2 FYNNEI. The CDR3 bases are TGTGCCAGCAGTGGCACCTATGGAAACACCATATATTTT. The encoded protein is CASSGTYGNTIYF.

For the CDR3, the DNA is TGTGCCAGCAGGGCTACAGGGGGCGACAATCAGCCCCAGCATTTT. Its translation is CASRATGGDNQPQHF. The rearrangement links TRBV6-5 to TRBJ1-5, with 9 bases fitting TRBD1. Germline V gene data show CDR1 as MNHEY and CDR2 as SVGAGI. This CDR3 has 15 amino acids. V shed 6 bases and J 3 bases; nucleotides not matched to a gene: 6.

CDR3 DNA sequence: TGTGCCAGCAGGGTCGGCCACTCCTCCTACGAGCAGTACTTC. Protein sequence: CASRVGHSSYEQYF. This chain links TRBV11-2 with TRBJ2-7; D gene ambiguous. V gave up 6 bases and J gave up 0 bases, with 12 bases separating them. The CDR3 covers 14 residues. Germline CDR1 SGHAT, CDR2 FQNNGV.

This clone was seen only a few times. The chain is built from TRBV19 and TRBJ1-5, with D possibly matching TRBD1 (5 bases). Trimming removed 7 bases from V and 5 bases from J, with 18 bases in between. Looked up from germline, CDR1 is LNHDA and CDR2 is SQIVND (reference sequence). This CDR3 is 15 amino acids long. The CDR3 DNA reads TGTGCCAGTACCTCCACCAGGGTTCGCGATCAGCCCCAGCATTTT. Translation: CASTSTRVRDQPQHF.